The following is a TCR beta chain sequence with its context. Antigen: not known. This sample is part of a study of cytomegalovirus exposure and HLA in healthy donors. Study results and caveats: It was 160 or so TCR beta chains that were listed as cytomegalovirus-associated.

A multiplex PCR was run with 60 Vbeta primers and 13 Jbeta primers. Data came from immunoSEQ multiplex PCR; TCRdb stores just in-frame clones and leaves some out. The table lists around 99,000 clones, around 76% of them singletons. The CDR3 has 13 residues. Between the trimmed V and J ends, which lost 6 bases and 4 bases, there was a span of 15 bases. Germline V gives CDR1 SQVTM, CDR2 ANQGSEA. The genes are TRBV29-1 and TRBJ1-2, with D perhaps TRBD1 (6 bases). The source of this sequence is a man younger than 30 in good health and CMV-seronegative. Sequencing input: PBMCs. CDR3 in amino acids: CSVQQGGGYGYTF. The CDR3 DNA follows: TGCAGCGTCCAACAGGGCGGCGGCTATGGCTACACCTTC. Looking up the rest from reference TRBV29-1 and TRBJ1-2 gives the full variable domain: SAVISQKPSRDICQRGTSLTIQCQVDSQVTMMFWYRQQPGQSLTLIATANQGSEATYESGFVIDKFPISRPNLTFSTLTVSNMSPEDSSIYLCSVQQGGGYGYTFGSGTRLTVV.